Given below is one TCR beta chain in context. The use of a sample-barcoded 5' primer and a J-beta primer mix characterized a second PCR of about 6 to 11 cycles. Tagging of each cDNA molecule was performed by a template-switch adaptor with 12 random nucleotides. MiXCR, run by TCRdb on the 5' RACE reads, gives a single entry per CDR3 protein. This sample has over 950,000 distinct CDR3 sequences; less than 45% occur once, and the top ten carry approximately 14%. The sample is drawn from a study of blood T cells in healthy people across ages. Each of the donors had 8 to 10 milliliters of peripheral blood drawn into EDTA-treated Vacutainer tubes. This CDR3 has 13 residues. Germline V lookup: CDR1 ENHRY, CDR2 SYGVKD.

This sequence originates from a man younger than 35 in good health. Sequenced: blood. The V and J genes are TRBV10-3 and TRBJ1-5; the match to TRBD1 covers 7 bases. Here the CDR3 DNA reads TGTGTCACCGCAGGAACAGGGGATCAGCCCCAGCATTTT. Protein product: CVTAGTGDQPQHF.